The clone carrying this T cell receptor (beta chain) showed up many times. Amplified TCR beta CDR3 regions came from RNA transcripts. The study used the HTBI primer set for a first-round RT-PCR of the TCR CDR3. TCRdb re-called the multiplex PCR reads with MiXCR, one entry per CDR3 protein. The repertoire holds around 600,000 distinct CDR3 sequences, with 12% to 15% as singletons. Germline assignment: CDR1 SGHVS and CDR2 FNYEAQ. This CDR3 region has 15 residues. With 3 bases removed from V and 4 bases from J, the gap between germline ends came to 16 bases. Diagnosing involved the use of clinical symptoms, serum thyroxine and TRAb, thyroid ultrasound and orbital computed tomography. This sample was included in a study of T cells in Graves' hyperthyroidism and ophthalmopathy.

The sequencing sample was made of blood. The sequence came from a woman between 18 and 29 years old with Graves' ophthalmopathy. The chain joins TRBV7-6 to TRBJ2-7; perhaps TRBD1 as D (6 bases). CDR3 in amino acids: CASSLDRTATYEQYF. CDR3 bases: TGTGCCAGCAGCTTGGACCGGACAGCAACTTACGAGCAGTACTTC.